These 7 T cell receptor beta chains came from one sample sequenced in a study of T cells after yellow fever vaccination. TCRdb redid the calling of the 5' RACE reads with MiXCR, one entry per CDR3 protein. This table has more than 250,000 distinct CDR3 sequences, 6.8% appearing once. The sample here was PBMCs, taken more than 40 days after the first yellow fever vaccination. These receptors all come from a man aged 18 to 35 who received the YFV17D yellow fever vaccine.

The V and J genes are TRBV5-1 and TRBJ2-3; no clear D. V was cut by 7 bases and J by 5 bases, with 17 bases left in between. CDR3 length equals 14 residues. In germline, CDR1 is SGHRS, CDR2 YFSETQ. Written as DNA, the CDR3 is TGCGCCAGCTCCCCCCTTGACCGTGGAGATACGCAGTATTTT. This gives the protein CASSPLDRGDTQYF.

This clonotype was observed at least ten times. CDR3 residues: CSARMGAVETQYF. The CDR3 DNA follows: TGCAGTGCTAGGATGGGGGCCGTGGAGACCCAGTACTTC. The rearrangement links TRBV20-1 to TRBJ2-5, with D possibly matching TRBD1 (6 bases). Germline CDR1 DFQATT, CDR2 SNEGSKA (reference sequence). The V and J ends lost 3 bases and 5 bases respectively, with 13 bases between them. This CDR3 is built from 13 residues.

The CDR3: CASRLDRVDYEQYF. The CDR3 nucleotides are TGCGCCAGCAGATTAGACAGGGTGGATTACGAGCAGTACTTC. The V gene is TRBV5-1, the J gene TRBJ2-7; 7 bases line up with TRBD1. V trimming: 5 bases; J trimming: 4 bases; junction bases outside the gene matches: 9. CDR1 is SGHRS and CDR2 is YFSETQ in the germline V gene. The CDR3 extends over 14 amino acids.

This clonotype was counted at least ten times. The chain is built from TRBV20-1 and TRBJ2-1; tentative D call: TRBD2 (5 bases). CDR3 length: 17 amino acids. Germline lookup yields CDR1 DFQATT and CDR2 SNEGSKA (reference sequence). Trimming took off 1 base at V and 5 bases at J, with 21 bases between the two ends. CDR3 residues: CSARAPRAQDGNNEQFF. The DNA of the CDR3 is TGCAGTGCTAGAGCCCCGAGGGCGCAGGATGGGAACAATGAGCAGTTCTTC.

This clonotype has a handful of counts. The chain carries TRBV9 and TRBJ2-1, with 10 bases matching TRBD2. Germline V gives CDR1 SGDLS, CDR2 YYNGEE. Trimming at V came to 3 bases and at J to 6 bases, leaving 12 bases not matched to a gene. This CDR3 spans 17 amino acids. CDR3 protein: CASSEPLKAGGGNEQFF. CDR3 nucleotide sequence: TGTGCCAGCAGCGAGCCCCTTAAAGCGGGGGGGGGCAATGAGCAGTTCTTC.

In this sample, this clonotype turned up a few times. The chain couples TRBV7-2 to TRBJ2-7; D perhaps matches TRBD1 (6 bases). Trimming left V 1 base short and J 1 base short, with 8 bases between. CDR1 and CDR2 (germline): SGHTA, FQGNSA. There are 14 residues in the CDR3. CDR3 protein: CASSLVQGSYEQYV. CDR3 in DNA: TGTGCCAGCAGCTTAGTACAGGGTTCCTACGAGCAGTACGTC.

This clonotype was detected only a few times. CDR3: CAISVETGANSPLHF. As DNA, the CDR3 is TGTGCCATCAGTGTTGAGACAGGGGCTAATTCACCCCTCCACTTT. The chain carries TRBV10-3 and TRBJ1-6, with 8 bases fitting TRBD1. CDR1 and CDR2 from the germline V gene are ENHRY and SYGVKD. The CDR3 length is 15 residues. Trimming took 4 bases from V and 6 from J; bases not matched to a gene: 5.